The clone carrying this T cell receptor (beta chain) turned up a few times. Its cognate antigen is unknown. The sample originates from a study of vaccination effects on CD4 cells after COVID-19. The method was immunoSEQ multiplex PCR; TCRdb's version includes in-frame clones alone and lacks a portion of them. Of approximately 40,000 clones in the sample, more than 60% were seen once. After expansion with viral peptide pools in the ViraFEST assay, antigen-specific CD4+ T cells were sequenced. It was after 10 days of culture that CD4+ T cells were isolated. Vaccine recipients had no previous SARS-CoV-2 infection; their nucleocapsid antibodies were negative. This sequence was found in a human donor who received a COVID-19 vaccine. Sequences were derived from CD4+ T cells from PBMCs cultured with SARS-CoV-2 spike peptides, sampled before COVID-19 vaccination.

In nucleotides, the CDR3 is TGCAGCGTTGGTCAGAGCTCTGGAAACACCATATATTTT. This translates into CSVGQSSGNTIYF. The chain recombines TRBV29-1 with TRBJ1-3, with D unresolved. The CDR3 runs to 13 residues. Germline V gives CDR1 SQVTM, CDR2 ANQGSEA. Trimming removed 4 bases at V and 0 bases at J, with 7 bases between.